Below are 20 T cell receptor beta chains sequenced from a single sample in a study of cytomegalovirus exposure and HLA in healthy donors. The PCR used 60 Vbeta and 13 Jbeta primers. The data were produced by immunoSEQ multiplex PCR, yet TCRdb's version contains in-frame clones alone and is incomplete. This sample has about 170,000 clones, with more than 80% found just once. Sequenced: PBMCs. The receptors shown here come from a woman aged 18-29 years in good health and CMV-seropositive.

The V call is TRBV30, the J call TRBJ1-1, with D unresolved. The CDR3 runs to 13 residues. The V gene lost 2 bases and the J gene lost 4 bases, with 11 bases spanning the gap. CDR1 is GTSNPN, CDR2 SVGIG, per germline (reference sequence). The DNA for the CDR3 is TGTGCCTGGAGTACCTGGGAGAGCACTGAAGCTTTCTTT. Its translation: CAWSTWESTEAFF.

The chain joins TRBV7-9 to TRBJ1-1; 7 bases map to TRBD1. The CDR3 has 14 amino acids. Germline CDR1 and CDR2: SEHNR and FQNEAQ (reference sequence). With V trimmed by 5 bases and J by 5 bases, 8 bases remained unmatched. CDR3 DNA: TGTGCCAGCAGCCAGGGACAGTCGAGTACTGAAGCTTTCTTT. The encoded protein is CASSQGQSSTEAFF.

The genes are TRBV21-1 and TRBJ2-7; the DNA was not used to check the table's D call, TRBD2. TRBV21-1 is reported as a pseudogene. The CDR3 loop spans 15 amino acids. Here the CDR3 DNA reads TGTGCCAGCAGCAAAAAAGGGGCGGGAGGGTACGAGCAGTACTTC. Protein product: CASSKKGAGGYEQYF.

The rearrangement uses TRBV19 and TRBJ1-1, with 9 bases that match TRBD1. This CDR3 contains 16 residues. The germline gives CDR1 LNHDA, CDR2 SQIVND (reference sequence). The J segment lost 3 bases and the V segment lost 7 bases, leaving 12 bases of the junction unmatched. CDR3 residues: CASTENRGLVYTEAFF. Written as DNA, the CDR3 is TGTGCCAGTACCGAAAACAGGGGGCTTGTTTACACTGAAGCTTTCTTT.

V gene TRBV19 combines with J gene TRBJ1-1, with TRBD1 matching 9 bases. The germline gives CDR1 LNHDA, CDR2 SQIVND (reference sequence). This CDR3 region has 14 residues. Trimming removed 5 bases from V and 1 base from J; junction bases left unmatched: 2. The CDR3 DNA follows: TGTGCCAGTAGTGGGGGACAGGGGAACACTGAAGCTTTCTTT. Translation gives CASSGGQGNTEAFF. Looking up the rest from reference TRBV19 and TRBJ1-1 gives the full variable domain: DGGITQSPKYLFRKEGQNVTLSCEQNLNHDAMYWYRQDPGQGLRLIYYSQIVNDFQKGDIAEGYSVSREKKESFPLTVTSAQKNPTAFYLCASSGGQGNTEAFFGQGTRLTVV.

The chain recombines TRBV5-1 with TRBJ2-1; 12 nucleotides match TRBD1. CDR3 length: 16 residues. Germline CDR1 SGHRS, CDR2 YFSETQ. The junction had 8 bases not matched to a gene; V was cut back by 4 bases and J by 6 bases. Here the CDR3 DNA reads TGCGCCAGCAGCACCCACCGGGACAGGGGGCTCAATGAGCAGTTCTTC. Its translation: CASSTHRDRGLNEQFF. Based on the CDR3 plus reference TRBV5-1 and TRBJ2-1, the full variable domain is KAGVTQTPRYLIKTRGQQVTLSCSPISGHRSVSWYQQTPGQGLQFLFEYFSETQRNKGNFPGRFSGRQFSNSRSEMNVSTLELGDSALYLCASSTHRDRGLNEQFFGPGTRLTVL.

The CDR3, as DNA: TGTGCCAGCAGTTACACGGGGAATCCCAAAAACATTCAGTACTTC. This gives the protein CASSYTGNPKNIQYF. The chain uses TRBV6-5 and TRBJ2-4; perhaps TRBD2 as D (5 bases). The CDR3 length is 15 residues. CDR1 and CDR2 from the germline V gene are MNHEY and SVGAGI. Trimming cost V 2 bases and J 2 bases, with 10 bases left between them.

As regards this clone: Compared with germline, one end of the junction differs, possibly owing to a read error. The chain employs TRBV18 and TRBJ1-5; a weak D match, TRBD1 (5 bases). The CDR3 length is 14 residues. Germline loops: CDR1 KGHSH, CDR2 LQKENI. This CDR3 reads CASSPGGSNQPQHF. CDR3 DNA sequence: TGTGCCAGCTCACCGGGGGGTAGCAATCAGCCCCAACATTTT.

This chain uses TRBV7-3 with TRBJ2-3, with TRBD2 identical over 8 bases. The CDR3 consists of 13 residues. The germline V gene encodes CDR1 SGHTA and CDR2 FQGTGA. V gave up 6 bases and J gave up 5 bases; unmatched junction bases: 4. As DNA, the CDR3 is TGTGCCAGCAGATCGGGGGGGGGAGATACGCAGTATTTT. Translation gives CASRSGGGDTQYF.

The chain combines TRBV29-1 with TRBJ2-5, with 10 positions matching TRBD1. The CDR3 is 15 residues long. J lost 5 bases, V lost 6 bases, and 12 bases had no gene match. CDR1 SQVTM and CDR2 ANQGSEA come from the germline V gene. CDR3 region: CSVWWTGGEYETQYF. The CDR3 DNA reads as TGCAGCGTGTGGTGGACAGGGGGAGAGTATGAGACCCAGTACTTC.

The genes are TRBV30 and TRBJ1-1; TRBD1 aligns across 12 bases. The germline V gene has CDR1 GTSNPN and CDR2 SVGIG (reference sequence). The J segment lost 5 bases and the V segment lost 8 bases, leaving 9 bases of the junction unmatched. The CDR3 extends over 14 amino acids. The CDR3 DNA reads as TGTGCCGGGGGACAGGGGGCTCATGGGACTGAAGCTTTCTTT. Translation: CAGGQGAHGTEAFF.

The chain recombines TRBV6-1 with TRBJ2-5, with 8 bases identical to TRBD1. The J segment lost 5 bases and the V segment lost 5 bases, leaving 10 bases of the junction unmatched. There are 15 residues in the CDR3. Germline loops: CDR1 MNHNS, CDR2 SASEGT. The CDR3 sequence: CASSSWGTGGETQYF. The CDR3 nucleotides are TGTGCCAGCAGTTCGTGGGGGACAGGAGGGGAGACCCAGTACTTC.

CDR3 nucleotides: TGTGCCAGCAGTGAAGAGACTAGGGGAACCAAAGAGACCCAGTACTTC. This sequence encodes CASSEETRGTKETQYF. The rearrangement uses TRBV2 and TRBJ2-5; tentatively, D is TRBD2 (6 bases). Germline CDR1 SNHLY, CDR2 FYNNEI. The CDR3 spans 16 residues. V lost 1 base and J 3 bases, leaving 15 bases between the germline ends.

This chain uses TRBV5-4 with TRBJ1-4; D is possibly TRBD1 (5 bases). CDR3 length: 16 residues. Looked up from germline, CDR1 is SGHNT and CDR2 is YYREEE (reference sequence). Trimming pared 1 base from V and 0 bases from J, leaving 10 bases between. The CDR3 spells CASSLSRGATNEKLFF. As DNA, the CDR3 is TGTGCCAGCAGCTTGTCTCGGGGGGCAACTAATGAAAAACTGTTTTTT.

The CDR3 DNA reads TGTGCCAGCTCAGTGGCCCCAAGCACTGAAGCTTTCTTT. Protein product: CASSVAPSTEAFF. The V call is TRBV18, the J call TRBJ1-1, with D unresolved. The CDR3 consists of 13 residues. V dropped 5 bases and J dropped 4 bases, with 11 bases sitting between them. In germline, CDR1 is KGHSH, CDR2 LQKENI.

The chain joins TRBV4-1 to TRBJ2-1; the match to TRBD1 covers 10 bases. Germline V gene lookup returns CDR1 MGHRA and CDR2 YSYEKL. With V trimmed by 3 bases and J by 8 bases, 13 bases remained unmatched. The CDR3 extends over 17 amino acids. Here the CDR3 DNA reads TGCGCCAGCAGCCATCGTGACAGGGGGCAAGGATCAGATGAGCAGTTCTTC. Its translation: CASSHRDRGQGSDEQFF.

The chain has TRBV27 and TRBJ2-3; TRBD2 is a possible D gene (5 bases). V was clipped by 5 bases and J by 0 bases, with 18 bases between them. Germline CDR1 MNHEY, CDR2 SMNVEV (reference sequence). The CDR3 spans 17 residues. CDR3 sequence reads: CASSPRRLAPSTDTQYF. The CDR3 region has the DNA TGTGCCAGCAGTCCTCGGAGGTTAGCCCCTAGCACAGATACGCAGTATTTT.

This clone occurred once. The chain carries TRBV5-3 and TRBJ1-1, with D possibly being TRBD1 (5 bases). TRBV5-3 is filed as an ORF, its function uncertain. The CDR3 extends over 14 amino acids. With 2 bases removed from V and 10 bases from J, the gap between germline ends came to 18 bases. The DNA of the CDR3 is TGTGCCAGAAGCTTTGCCAGGGTTCCCCTCGGAGCTTTCTTT. Translation: CARSFARVPLGAFF.

The chain recombines TRBV10-3 with TRBJ1-2, with TRBD1 matching 10 bases. V shed 6 bases and J 3 bases; nucleotides not matched to a gene: 7. The CDR3 runs 15 residues. Germline V lookup: CDR1 ENHRY, CDR2 SYGVKD. CDR3 region: CAISSSTGGDYGYTF. CDR3 nucleotides: TGTGCCATCAGCTCTTCGACAGGGGGCGACTATGGCTACACCTTC.

This clone was found once. J is TRBJ2-5 and V is TRBV9; no firm D call. Per germline, CDR1 SGDLS and CDR2 YYNGEE. The ends were cut back, 0 bases at V and 5 bases at J, with 11 bases in the middle. The CDR3 runs to 14 residues. Here the CDR3 reads CASSVDTARETQYF. DNA of the CDR3: TGTGCCAGCAGCGTAGACACAGCCCGGGAGACCCAGTACTTC.